This TCR beta chain was sequenced during a study of T cells after posttransplantation cyclophosphamide. Between the trimmed V and J ends, which lost 6 bases and 4 bases, there was a span of 12 bases. CDR3 length: 14 amino acids. Germline assignment: CDR1 MNHEY and CDR2 SVGAGI. Repertoires were generated with immunoSEQ multiplex PCR, while TCRdb's copy carries only in-frame clones and drops some. Sampling found about 40,000 clones, none seen once. This chain links TRBV6-5 with TRBJ2-2; maybe TRBD1 (5 bases). What was sequenced was PBMCs. The receptor's source is a man aged 30-40 years in good health and a related stem cell transplant donor. CDR3 protein: CASRQAIPTGELFF. CDR3 bases: TGTGCCAGCAGACAGGCGATCCCCACCGGGGAGCTGTTTTTT.